A single sample gave rise to the 27 T cell receptor beta chains below, sequenced in a study of CD8+CD57+ T cells in acquired aplastic anemia. Both TCR beta VDJ combination and CDR3 sequence profiling were carried out. Genomic DNA was the template for this profiling. A single record per CDR3 protein comes from TCRdb applying MiXCR to the reads. In the table there are some 220,000 distinct CDR3 sequences, about a third of which are singletons. Sequencing was done on a sample of sorted CD4+, CD8+, or CD8+CD57+ T cells (not recorded which) from PBMCs. Receptor source: a human donor in good health, serving as a control.

Comments on this clonotype: The junction departs from germline at one end; a sequencing error may be responsible. The rearrangement links TRBV7-9 to TRBJ1-1; 10 positions agree with TRBD1. The CDR3 is 14 amino acids. Germline V lookup: CDR1 SEHNR, CDR2 FQNEAQ (reference sequence). DNA of the CDR3: TGTCCCAGCAGGAGACAGGGGGCCACCACTGAAGCTTTCTTT. Protein product: CPSRRQGATTEAFF.

The chain joins TRBV7-3 to TRBJ1-2, with 7 nucleotides matching TRBD1. CDR1 is SGHTA, CDR2 FQGTGA, per germline. The CDR3 is 15 amino acids. V was pared by 2 bases and J by 6 bases, with 9 bases of the junction left unmatched. CDR3 nucleotides: TGTGCCAGCAGCTTATTATCGGGAGGGGGCCATGGCTACACCTTC. Translated: CASSLLSGGGHGYTF.

There are many counts of this clonotype. The chain couples TRBV2 to TRBJ2-1; maybe TRBD1 (6 bases). Germline CDR1 reads SNHLY; CDR2 reads FYNNEI. Trimming removed 6 bases from V and 7 bases from J, with 10 bases in between. The CDR3 covers 12 residues. CDR3 protein: CASSLQGNEQFF. In DNA form, the CDR3 reads TGTGCCAGCAGCCTACAGGGAAATGAGCAGTTCTTC.

This sequence joins TRBV4-1 and TRBJ2-7; the D gene is possibly TRBD1 (6 bases). The length of the CDR3 is 15 residues. The V gene lost 2 bases and the J gene lost 5 bases, with 16 bases spanning the gap. Germline CDR1 is MGHRA and CDR2 is YSYEKL. Written as DNA, the CDR3 is TGCGCCAGCAGCCAATCCACAGGGACCGTCCACGAGCAGTACGTC. Protein sequence: CASSQSTGTVHEQYV.

This clonotype was found a few times. The chain is built from TRBV10-3 and TRBJ1-6; D remains ambiguous. V was trimmed by 10 bases and J by 13 bases, leaving 5 bases between them. The CDR3 consists of 8 residues. Looked up from germline, CDR1 is ENHRY and CDR2 is SYGVKD. The CDR3: CATSPLHF. DNA of the CDR3: TGTGCCACGTCTCCCCTCCACTTT.

A remark on this clonotype: A much larger clone is a single base away; this may be a read error. This sequence joins TRBV20-1 and TRBJ1-1, with 9 bases matching TRBD1. This CDR3 comprises 15 residues. Germline CDR1 and CDR2: DFQATT and SNEGSKA (reference sequence). The CDR3 nucleotides are TGCAGTTGCTATATCCATGGACAGGGGCGGACTGAAGCTCTCTTT. Encoded protein: CSCYIHGQGRTEALF.

This clonotype was seen more than once but under ten times. The CDR3 protein is CAWTHLVGGNSPLHF. CDR3 sequence (DNA): TGTGCCTGGACCCATCTCGTGGGCGGTAATTCACCCCTCCACTTT. The rearrangement links TRBV30 to TRBJ1-6; D unresolved. Per the germline V gene, CDR1 is GTSNPN and CDR2 is SVGIG (reference sequence). Trimming took off 4 bases at V and 6 bases at J, with 16 bases between the two ends. This CDR3 comprises 15 residues.

This clonotype was counted only a few times. The V and J genes are TRBV5-6 and TRBJ1-2, with 8 bases identical to TRBD1. This CDR3 contains 19 residues. The V gene end was trimmed by 4 bases and the J gene end by 5 bases; junction bases not matched to a gene: 22. The germline gives CDR1 SGHDT, CDR2 YYEEEE. Here the CDR3 reads CASSLPGQGFSGSAYGYTF. The CDR3, as DNA: TGTGCCAGCAGCCTACCCGGACAGGGCTTTTCTGGGTCGGCTTATGGCTACACCTTC.

In its sample, this clonotype was seen a few times. The gene calls are TRBV19 and TRBJ1-1; the D gene is possibly TRBD1 (5 bases). CDR1 is LNHDA, CDR2 SQIVND, per germline (reference sequence). The ends were cut back, 3 bases at V and 4 bases at J, with 15 bases in the middle. This CDR3 has 15 amino acids. The CDR3 region is CASSMPRGTGTEAFF. The CDR3, as DNA: TGTGCCAGTAGTATGCCAAGGGGCACCGGCACTGAAGCTTTCTTT.

The chain employs TRBV11-2 and TRBJ1-3; 8 bases fit TRBD1. The CDR3 is made up of 14 amino acids. The V and J ends lost 5 bases and 2 bases, in that order; junction bases with no gene match: 2. Germline-derived CDR1 and CDR2 are SGHAT and FQNNGV. The chain's CDR3 is CASSPTGAGNTIYF. CDR3 coding DNA: TGTGCCAGCAGCCCGACAGGGGCTGGAAACACCATATATTTT.

A note on this clonotype: This may be a read error, as it is one base from a much larger clone. The chain joins TRBV25-1 to TRBJ1-4; 9 nucleotides line up with TRBD1. CDR1 is MGHDK, CDR2 SYGVNS, per germline. The CDR3 runs 16 residues. Germline trimming cut 6 bases from V and 7 bases from J; bases unmatched to any gene: 12. CDR3 sequence reads: CASSSRPTGGGEKLFF. CDR3 bases: TGTGCCAGCAGCTCCCGCCCGACAGGGGGGGGTGAAAAACTGTTTTTT.

Only a few counts were recorded for this clonotype. The V call is TRBV5-1, the J call TRBJ2-1, with unresolved D. This CDR3 spans 13 amino acids. Germline V gives CDR1 SGHRS, CDR2 YFSETQ. Trimming left V 6 bases short and J 6 bases short, with 13 bases between. The CDR3 loop reads CASKAPGSNEQFF. In DNA form, the CDR3 reads TGCGCCAGCAAGGCCCCGGGCTCCAATGAGCAGTTCTTC. The full variable domain, in which reference TRBV5-1 and TRBJ2-1 provide the parts outside the CDR3, is KAGVTQTPRYLIKTRGQQVTLSCSPISGHRSVSWYQQTPGQGLQFLFEYFSETQRNKGNFPGRFSGRQFSNSRSEMNVSTLELGDSALYLCASKAPGSNEQFFGPGTRLTVL.

The gene calls are TRBV5-5 and TRBJ2-7, with a possible D match to TRBD1 (5 bases). CDR3 size: 14 residues. Germline loops: CDR1 SGHKS, CDR2 YYEKEE (reference sequence). V was clipped by 0 bases and J by 5 bases, with 12 bases between them. The DNA for the CDR3 is TGTGCCAGCAGCTTGGGGGCCAGGGAACACGAGCAGTACTTC. As protein: CASSLGAREHEQYF.

This clonotype was observed many times. V is TRBV25-1 and J is TRBJ1-1; D uncertain. Germline lookup yields CDR1 MGHDK and CDR2 SYGVNS. The V end lost 7 bases, the J end lost 4 bases, and 10 bases lay between the germline ends. The CDR3 runs to 12 residues. This CDR3 reads CASNHGSTEAFF. In DNA form, the CDR3 reads TGTGCCAGCAACCATGGATCCACTGAAGCTTTCTTT.

This clonotype appeared many times. The chain links TRBV5-1 to TRBJ1-6; 8 positions match TRBD1. This CDR3 is 15 amino acids long. After removal of 4 bases from V and 6 bases from J, the junction contained 6 bases not matched to a gene. Germline V gene data show CDR1 as SGHRS and CDR2 as YFSETQ. The CDR3 region is CASSPTGVVNSPLHF. The CDR3, as DNA: TGCGCCAGCAGCCCGACAGGGGTGGTTAATTCACCCCTCCACTTT. Based on the CDR3 plus reference TRBV5-1 and TRBJ1-6, the full variable domain is KAGVTQTPRYLIKTRGQQVTLSCSPISGHRSVSWYQQTPGQGLQFLFEYFSETQRNKGNFPGRFSGRQFSNSRSEMNVSTLELGDSALYLCASSPTGVVNSPLHFGNGTRLTVT.

In regard to this clonotype: A much bigger clone sits one base away, suggesting this may be a read error. This chain joins TRBV19 and TRBJ2-7; D remains unclear. Germline loops: CDR1 LNHDA, CDR2 SQIVND (reference sequence). The ends were cut back, 3 bases at V and 4 bases at J, with 22 bases in the middle. The CDR3 length is 17 residues. In nucleotides, the CDR3 is TGTGCCAGTAGTATGTGGGCCGTAGACCTCCCCGAATACGAGCAGTACTTC. It encodes CASSMWAVDLPEYEQYF.

Many counts were recorded for this clonotype. The chain carries TRBV7-2 and TRBJ2-5; 11 positions match TRBD2. This CDR3 is built from 14 residues. Germline-derived CDR1 and CDR2 are SGHTA and FQGNSA. Trimming at V came to 5 bases and at J to 7 bases, leaving 6 bases not matched to a gene. In nucleotides, the CDR3 is TGTGCCAGCAGCCCACTAGCGGGAGTAGGGACCCAGTACTTC. Protein product: CASSPLAGVGTQYF.

This clonotype showed up many times. This sequence joins TRBV20-1 and TRBJ2-5; D is perhaps TRBD2 (7 bases). In germline, CDR1 is DFQATT, CDR2 SNEGSKA (reference sequence). V lost 6 bases to trimming and J lost 2 bases, with 25 bases between them. This CDR3 region has 17 residues. The CDR3 DNA sequence: TGCAGTGCGTCGGTCAGGAAAGGGGCGGGGGCGCAAGAGACCCAGTACTTC. Amino acids: CSASVRKGAGAQETQYF.

The V and J genes are TRBV9 and TRBJ2-1; 7 bases are a match to TRBD2. The V gene end was trimmed by 2 bases and the J gene end by 4 bases; junction bases not matched to a gene: 6. Germline CDR1 is SGDLS and CDR2 is YYNGEE. There are 15 residues in the CDR3. The CDR3 DNA reads TGTGCCAGCAGCGTGGGGGGGACTTCTTACAATGAGCAGTTCTTC. Translation: CASSVGGTSYNEQFF. Based on the CDR3 plus reference TRBV9 and TRBJ2-1, the full variable domain is DSGVTQTPKHLITATGQRVTLRCSPRSGDLSVYWYQQSLDQGLQFLIQYYNGEERAKGNILERFSAQQFPDLHSELNLSSLELGDSALYFCASSVGGTSYNEQFFGPGTRLTVL.

The table lists this clonotype with many counts. This rearrangement joins TRBV5-1 to TRBJ1-6; a possible D gene is TRBD1 (6 bases). Germline loops: CDR1 SGHRS, CDR2 YFSETQ. V was trimmed by 4 bases and J by 9 bases, leaving 14 bases between them. This CDR3 contains 14 residues. CDR3 in amino acids: CASSEGQRGSPLHF. The CDR3 DNA follows: TGCGCCAGCAGCGAAGGACAGCGAGGTTCACCCCTCCACTTT.

This clonotype was recorded many times. The gene calls are TRBV19 and TRBJ2-3; 8 bases are shared with TRBD1. V lost 6 bases and J lost 2; bases outside the gene matches: 7. In germline, CDR1 is LNHDA, CDR2 SQIVND (reference sequence). This CDR3 is 15 amino acids long. CDR3 sequence reads: CASSRRDRSTDTQYF. CDR3 nucleotides: TGTGCCAGTAGCCGCCGGGACAGGTCCACAGATACGCAGTATTTT.

About this clonotype itself: Possible read error: a much larger clone is one base away. The V gene is TRBV20-1, the J gene TRBJ1-1; D call uncertain. This CDR3 has 13 amino acids. CDR1 DFQATT and CDR2 SNEGSKA come from the germline V gene (reference sequence). The CDR3 nucleotides are TGCAGTGTTAGACTCTCCATAAGGACTGAAGCTTTCTTT. This translates into CSVRLSIRTEAFF.

Ten or more counts support this clonotype. The chain uses TRBV20-1 and TRBJ2-5; 8 nucleotides agree with TRBD2. V trimming: 1 base; J trimming: 3 bases; junction bases outside the gene matches: 4. Germline CDR1 DFQATT, CDR2 SNEGSKA (reference sequence). This CDR3 region has 14 residues. The CDR3 coding sequence is TGCAGTGCTAGAGGGACTAGCTGGGAAGAGACCCAGTACTTC. It codes for CSARGTSWEETQYF.

V and J are TRBV12-5 and TRBJ1-5, with D possibly being TRBD1 (6 bases). The CDR3 is made up of 13 amino acids. Trimming cost V 5 bases and J 4 bases, with 9 bases left between them. The germline gives CDR1 LGHNT, CDR2 FRNRAP. DNA of the CDR3: TGTGCTAGTGGTCGGGGACAAAATCAGCCCCAGCATTTT. Its translation: CASGRGQNQPQHF.

V and J are TRBV6-1 and TRBJ2-7; tentatively, D is TRBD1 (6 bases). Trimming pared 5 bases from V and 2 bases from J, leaving 25 bases between. The CDR3 sequence is 18 residues long. From germline, CDR1 is MNHNS and CDR2 SASEGT. The CDR3 bases are TGTGCCAGCAGTCTACGCCCCGGGACAAACGAATTCACCTACGAGCAGTACTTC. Translating gives CASSLRPGTNEFTYEQYF.

The chain employs TRBV25-1 and TRBJ2-3; 10 bases map to TRBD2. This CDR3 has 20 residues. The ends lost 7 bases at V and 6 bases at J; junction bases unmatched: 25. Per germline, CDR1 MGHDK and CDR2 SYGVNS. For the CDR3, the DNA is TGTGCCAGCACCGGCCGGGTGTCCGGGACTAGCGCCACACACGTGGATACGCAGTATTTT. It specifies CASTGRVSGTSATHVDTQYF. Combining the CDR3 with reference TRBV25-1 and TRBJ2-3 gives the whole variable domain EADIYQTPRYLVIGTGKKITLECSQTMGHDKMYWYQQDPGMELHLIHYSYGVNSTEKGDLSSESTVSRIRTEHFPLTLESARPSHTSQYLCASTGRVSGTSATHVDTQYFGPGTRLTVL.

This clonotype was seen ten or more times. The rearrangement uses TRBV6-1 and TRBJ1-2; D is perhaps TRBD1 (5 bases). The CDR3 has 12 amino acids. V lost 7 bases and J lost 6, with 12 bases in between. Per the germline V gene, CDR1 is MNHNS and CDR2 is SASEGT. The CDR3 protein is CASTSGFDGYTF. In DNA form, the CDR3 reads TGTGCCAGCACCTCAGGGTTCGATGGCTACACCTTC.